These 18 T cell receptor beta chains came from one sample sequenced in a study of type 1 regulatory T cells. These receptors' targets are unknown. General study findings and limits: Compared with non-type 1 regulatory T cells, type 1 regulatory T cells showed a more restricted TCR repertoire.

Using its own MiXCR run on the reads, TCRdb lists one record per CDR3 protein. The data show tens of thousands of distinct CDR3 sequences, less than 25% seen once. Input material: cultured type 1 regulatory T (Tr1) cells, either the whole culture or a sorted fraction (not recorded which). Receptor source: a human donor in good health.

This clonotype was observed a few times. The rearrangement links TRBV12-3 or TRBV12-4 to TRBJ2-3; D might be TRBD1 (6 bases). The V and J ends lost 3 bases and 5 bases respectively, with 9 bases between them. The CDR3 loop spans 13 amino acids. The CDR3 region is CASSLNREDTQYF. The CDR3 nucleotides read TGTGCCAGCAGTTTGAACAGGGAAGATACGCAGTATTTT.

The chain links TRBV20-1 to TRBJ2-7; 9 bases are shared with TRBD2. Losses at the gene ends were 3 bases for V and 3 bases for J; bases not matched to a gene: 12. The CDR3 has 16 residues. The germline gives CDR1 DFQATT, CDR2 SNEGSKA (reference sequence). The CDR3 DNA reads as TGCAGTGCTAGCCCGATCACTAGCGGGTACTACTACGAGCAGTACTTC. Translated: CSASPITSGYYYEQYF.

The gene calls are TRBV5-6 and TRBJ1-2, with D possibly TRBD1 on 6 matching bases. This CDR3 comprises 15 residues. V gave up 3 bases and J gave up 8 bases, with 20 bases separating them. Germline V gives CDR1 SGHDT, CDR2 YYEEEE. CDR3 sequence reads: CASSSSGRGNLGYTF. Here the CDR3 DNA reads TGTGCCAGCAGCTCCTCGGGAAGGGGGAATTTGGGCTACACCTTC.

This clonotype occurred a few times. In nucleotides, the CDR3 is TGTGCCAGCAGCTTATTTAGCGGTTCTTACAATGAGCAGTTCTTC. It specifies CASSLFSGSYNEQFF. The V call is TRBV7-2, the J call TRBJ2-1, with a possible D match to TRBD2 (6 bases). The CDR3 is made up of 15 amino acids. V was cut by 2 bases and J by 4 bases, with 12 bases left in between. The germline V gene has CDR1 SGHTA and CDR2 FQGNSA.

The chain employs TRBV7-3 and TRBJ2-1; D might be TRBD2 (6 bases). CDR1 and CDR2 from the germline V gene are SGHTA and FQGTGA. CDR3 size: 14 residues. Trimming took off 2 bases at V and 2 bases at J, with 7 bases between the two ends. The CDR3: CASSLAGPYNEQFF. The CDR3, as DNA: TGTGCCAGCAGCTTAGCGGGACCCTACAATGAGCAGTTCTTC.

The chain is built from TRBV7-2 and TRBJ2-7; D could derive from TRBD1 or TRBD2 (6 bases each). This CDR3 has 14 amino acids. Germline values: CDR1 SGHTA, CDR2 FQGNSA. V was cut by 3 bases and J by 1 base, with 10 bases left in between. CDR3 sequence reads: CASSLGGASYEQYF. CDR3 in DNA: TGTGCCAGCAGCTTGGGGGGCGCGTCCTACGAGCAGTACTTC.

The chain uses TRBV7-2 and TRBJ2-5; TRBD1 or TRBD2 may be the D gene (5 bases each). The CDR3 has 17 amino acids. The V gene lost 1 base and the J gene lost 2 bases, with 17 bases spanning the gap. Germline CDR1 SGHTA, CDR2 FQGNSA. The CDR3 nucleotides are TGTGCCAGCAGCTTAGGAGTGTGGGGGTTGCAGCAAGAGACCCAGTACTTC. Its translation: CASSLGVWGLQQETQYF.

This clonotype was counted a few times. The J gene is TRBJ2-3, the V gene TRBV6-2 or TRBV6-3; D ambiguous. The CDR3 runs 12 residues. CDR1 MNHEY and CDR2 SVGEGT come from the germline V gene. With 3 bases removed from V and 3 bases from J, the gap between germline ends came to 4 bases. The CDR3 DNA sequence: TGTGCCAGCAGTTATCGGACAGATACGCAGTATTTT. The encoded protein is CASSYRTDTQYF.

The chain couples TRBV5-1 to TRBJ2-1, with 7 bases identical to TRBD1. V was pared by 5 bases and J by 4 bases, with 6 bases of the junction left unmatched. The CDR3 contains 14 residues. CDR1 is SGHRS and CDR2 is YFSETQ in the germline V gene. The CDR3 sequence is CASSPDRSYNEQFF. The CDR3 bases are TGCGCCAGCAGTCCGGACAGGTCATACAATGAGCAGTTCTTC.

This clonotype was recorded at least ten times. The chain links TRBV7-2 to TRBJ1-6; TRBD1 aligns across 9 bases. Trimming removed 5 bases from V and 14 bases from J; junction bases left unmatched: 13. The CDR3 has 15 residues. CDR1 and CDR2 (germline): SGHTA, FQGNSA. Here the CDR3 DNA reads TGTGCCAGCAGCCCCTCGGGACAGGGAACCAAATCCCTCCACTTT. Translating it yields CASSPSGQGTKSLHF. Filled out from reference TRBV7-2 and TRBJ1-6, the complete variable domain reads GAGVSQSPSNKVTEKGKDVELRCDPISGHTALYWYRQSLGQGLEFLIYFQGNSAPDKSGLPSDRFSAERTGGSVSTLTIQRTQQEDSAVYLCASSPSGQGTKSLHFGNGTRLTVT.

The chain uses TRBV18 and TRBJ1-1, with D perhaps TRBD1 (5 bases). CDR1 KGHSH and CDR2 LQKENI come from the germline V gene. The V end was cut by 3 bases, the J end by 0 bases, with 11 bases between. CDR3 length equals 15 residues. The CDR3: CASSPATGMNTEAFF. DNA of the CDR3: TGTGCCAGCTCACCCGCTACAGGAATGAACACTGAAGCTTTCTTT.

The chain is built from TRBV6-5 and TRBJ2-7, with D perhaps matching TRBD2 (6 bases). Germline V gene data show CDR1 as MNHEY and CDR2 as SVGAGI. V lost 7 bases and J lost 3, with 13 bases in between. The CDR3 loop spans 13 amino acids. The CDR3 DNA reads as TGTGCCAGCATGGGCAGGCGGGGCTACGAGCAGTACTTC. Its translation is CASMGRRGYEQYF.

The J gene is TRBJ2-5, the V gene TRBV6-6; D unresolved. The CDR3 length is 14 residues. CDR1 is MNHNY and CDR2 is SVGAGI in the germline V gene (reference sequence). V lost 0 bases, J lost 5 bases, and 10 bases lay in between. The CDR3 loop is CASSYSWQQETQYF. The CDR3 nucleotides are TGTGCCAGCAGTTACTCGTGGCAGCAGGAGACCCAGTACTTC.

The chain carries TRBV7-6 and TRBJ2-1; TRBD2 agrees at 9 bases. Per the germline V gene, CDR1 is SGHVS and CDR2 is FNYEAQ. V gave up 0 bases and J gave up 0 bases; unmatched junction bases: 12. The CDR3 loop spans 20 amino acids. DNA for the CDR3: TGTGCCAGCAGCTTAGCGCTGGCGGCTAGCGGGACGAGCTCCTACAATGAGCAGTTCTTC. The encoded protein is CASSLALAASGTSSYNEQFF.

This clonotype was seen a handful of times. V is TRBV28 and J is TRBJ2-2; unclear D gene. Germline lookup yields CDR1 MDHEN and CDR2 SYDVKM. The V end was cut by 8 bases, the J end by 0 bases, with 7 bases between. The CDR3 runs 13 residues. The CDR3 nucleotides read TGTGCCAGCCGAGAACCGAACACCGGGGAGCTGTTTTTT. Its protein product is CASREPNTGELFF. Using reference TRBV28 and TRBJ2-2 for the parts outside the CDR3, the full variable domain is DVKVTQSSRYLVKRTGEKVFLECVQDMDHENMFWYRQDPGLGLRLIYFSYDVKMKEKGDIPEGYSVSREKKERFSLILESASTNQTSMYLCASREPNTGELFFGEGSRLTVL.

The chain links TRBV6-6 to TRBJ2-1; D is perhaps TRBD1 (5 bases). This CDR3 region has 12 residues. Looked up from germline, CDR1 is MNHNY and CDR2 is SVGAGI (reference sequence). Trimming stripped 5 bases from V and 9 bases from J, with 11 bases between. In DNA form, the CDR3 reads TGTGCCAGCAGTCTGATAAGGGGTGAGCAGTTCTTC. Encoded protein: CASSLIRGEQFF.

This clonotype was seen more than once but under ten times. The chain has TRBV20-1 and TRBJ1-5; TRBD1 might be the D (6 bases). The germline CDR1 and CDR2 sequences are DFQATT and SNEGSKA (reference sequence). This CDR3 is 15 amino acids long. The V end was cut by 2 bases, the J end by 0 bases, with 11 bases between. The CDR3 DNA sequence: TGCAGTGCTAGAAGGACAGAAGATAGCAATCAGCCCCAGCATTTT. It yields the protein CSARRTEDSNQPQHF.

This clonotype was seen a few times. J is TRBJ2-2 and V is TRBV24-1, with 7 bases aligning to TRBD1. The CDR3 is 16 residues long. CDR1 is KGHDR, CDR2 SFDVKD, per germline. With 4 bases clipped from V and 5 bases from J, the junction kept 9 bases outside the gene matches. CDR3 coding DNA: TGTGCCACCAGTGAACCAGGGGGAGTACTGACCGGGGAGCTGTTTTTT. It encodes CATSEPGGVLTGELFF.